Given below is one T cell receptor (beta chain) in context. This sample was taken from a study of blood T cell repertoires in COVID-19. Clones were sequenced by immunoSEQ multiplex PCR, and TCRdb holds only the in-frame ones, with some missing. The sample records approximately 200,000 clones, about four fifths being singletons. The germline gives CDR1 MGHDK, CDR2 SYGVNS. The J segment lost 2 bases and the V segment lost 3 bases, leaving 4 bases of the junction unmatched. This CDR3 contains 15 residues. The source material was PBMCs or T cells enriched from blood (not recorded which). The TCR was taken from a middle-aged man who had recovered from COVID-19. V usage is TRBV25-1 and J usage is TRBJ1-1; TRBD1 aligns across 9 bases. The CDR3 region is CASSDPGQGNTEAFF. The CDR3 bases are TGTGCCAGCAGTGATCCGGGACAGGGCAACACTGAAGCTTTCTTT.